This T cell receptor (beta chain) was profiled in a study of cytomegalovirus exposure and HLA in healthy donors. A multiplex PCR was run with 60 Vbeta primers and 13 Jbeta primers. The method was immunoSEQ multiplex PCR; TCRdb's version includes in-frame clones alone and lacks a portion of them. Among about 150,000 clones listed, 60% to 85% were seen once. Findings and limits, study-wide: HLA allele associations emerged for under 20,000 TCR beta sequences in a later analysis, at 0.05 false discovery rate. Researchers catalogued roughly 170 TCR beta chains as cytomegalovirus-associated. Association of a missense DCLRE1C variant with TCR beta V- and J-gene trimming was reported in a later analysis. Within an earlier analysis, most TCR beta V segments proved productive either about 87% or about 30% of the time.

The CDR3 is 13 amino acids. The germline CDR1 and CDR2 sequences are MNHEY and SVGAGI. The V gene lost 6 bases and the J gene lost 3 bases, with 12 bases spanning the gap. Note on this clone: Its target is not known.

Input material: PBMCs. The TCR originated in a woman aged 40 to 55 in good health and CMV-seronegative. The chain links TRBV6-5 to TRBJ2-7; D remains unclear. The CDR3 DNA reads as TGTGCCAGCAGGTACCCCGGTAGCTACGAGCAGTACTTC. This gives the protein CASRYPGSYEQYF.